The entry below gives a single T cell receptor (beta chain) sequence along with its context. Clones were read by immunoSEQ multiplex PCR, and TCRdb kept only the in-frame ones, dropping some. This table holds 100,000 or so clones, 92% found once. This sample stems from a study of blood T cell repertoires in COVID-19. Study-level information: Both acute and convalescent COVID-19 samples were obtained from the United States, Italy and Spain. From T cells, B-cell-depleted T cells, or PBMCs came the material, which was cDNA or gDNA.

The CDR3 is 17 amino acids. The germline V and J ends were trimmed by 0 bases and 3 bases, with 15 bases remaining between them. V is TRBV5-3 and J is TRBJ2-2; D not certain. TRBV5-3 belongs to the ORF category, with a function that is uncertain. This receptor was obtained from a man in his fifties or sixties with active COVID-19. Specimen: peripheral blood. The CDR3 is CARSLVKLKTDTGELFF. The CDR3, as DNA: TGTGCCAGAAGCTTGGTTAAGCTTAAAACCGACACCGGGGAGCTGTTTTTT.